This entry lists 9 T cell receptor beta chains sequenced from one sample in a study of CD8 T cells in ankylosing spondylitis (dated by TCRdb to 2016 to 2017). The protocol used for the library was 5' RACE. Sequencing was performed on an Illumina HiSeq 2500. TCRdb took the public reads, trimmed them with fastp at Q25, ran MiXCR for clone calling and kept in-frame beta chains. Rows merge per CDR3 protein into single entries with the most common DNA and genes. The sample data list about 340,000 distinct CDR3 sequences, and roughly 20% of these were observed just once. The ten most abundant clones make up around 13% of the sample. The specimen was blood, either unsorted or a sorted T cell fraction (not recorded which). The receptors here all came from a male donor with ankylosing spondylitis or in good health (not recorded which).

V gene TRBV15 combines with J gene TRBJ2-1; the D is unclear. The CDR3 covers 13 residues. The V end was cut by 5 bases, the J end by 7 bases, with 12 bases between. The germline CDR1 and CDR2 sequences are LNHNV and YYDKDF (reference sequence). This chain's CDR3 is CATSAQRTNEQFF. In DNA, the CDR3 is TGTGCCACCAGCGCGCAGAGAACTAATGAGCAGTTCTTC.

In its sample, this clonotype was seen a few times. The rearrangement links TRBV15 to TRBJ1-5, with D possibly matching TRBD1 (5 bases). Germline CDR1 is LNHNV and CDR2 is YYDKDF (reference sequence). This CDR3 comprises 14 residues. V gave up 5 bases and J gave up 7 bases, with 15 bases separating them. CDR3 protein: CATSGARSRQPQHF. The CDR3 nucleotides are TGTGCCACCAGCGGGGCCCGGTCACGACAGCCCCAGCATTTT.

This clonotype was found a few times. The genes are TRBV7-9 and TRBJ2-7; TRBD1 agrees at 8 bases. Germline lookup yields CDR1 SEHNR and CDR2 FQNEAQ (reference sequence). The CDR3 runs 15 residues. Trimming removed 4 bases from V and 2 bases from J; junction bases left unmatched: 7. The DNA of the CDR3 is TGTGCCAGCAGCTCCGGACAGGGTAGTCCCTACGAGCAGTACTTC. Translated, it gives CASSSGQGSPYEQYF. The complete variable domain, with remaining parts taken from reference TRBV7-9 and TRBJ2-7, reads DTGVSQNPRHKITKRGQNVTFRCDPISEHNRLYWYRQTLGQGPEFLTYFQNEAQLEKSRLLSDRFSAERPKGSFSTLEIQRTEQGDSAMYLCASSSGQGSPYEQYFGPGTRLTVT.

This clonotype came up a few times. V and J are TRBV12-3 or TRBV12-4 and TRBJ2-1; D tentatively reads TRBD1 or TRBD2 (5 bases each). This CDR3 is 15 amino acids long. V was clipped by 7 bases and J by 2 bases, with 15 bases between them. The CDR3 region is CASTLRDATYNEQFF. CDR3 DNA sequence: TGTGCCAGCACCCTAAGGGACGCCACCTACAATGAGCAGTTCTTC.

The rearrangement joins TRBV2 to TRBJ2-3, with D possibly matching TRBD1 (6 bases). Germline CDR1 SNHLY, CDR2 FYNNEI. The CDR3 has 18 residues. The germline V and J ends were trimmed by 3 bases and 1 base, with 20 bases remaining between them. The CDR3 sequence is CASSDLPQTGPGTDTQYF. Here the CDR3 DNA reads TGTGCCAGCAGTGATCTACCGCAAACAGGGCCTGGCACAGATACGCAGTATTTT.

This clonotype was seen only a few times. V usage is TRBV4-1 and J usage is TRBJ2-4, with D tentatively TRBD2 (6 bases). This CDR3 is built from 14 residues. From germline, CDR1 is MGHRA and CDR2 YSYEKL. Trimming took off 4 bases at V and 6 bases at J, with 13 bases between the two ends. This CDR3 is CASSPIGGSNIQYF. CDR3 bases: TGCGCCAGCAGCCCCATTGGAGGGTCAAACATTCAGTACTTC.

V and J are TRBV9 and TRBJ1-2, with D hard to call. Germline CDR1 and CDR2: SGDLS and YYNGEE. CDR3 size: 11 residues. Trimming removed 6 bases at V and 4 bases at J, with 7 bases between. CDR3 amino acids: CASTDGYGYTF. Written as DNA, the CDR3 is TGTGCCAGCACTGATGGCTATGGCTACACCTTC. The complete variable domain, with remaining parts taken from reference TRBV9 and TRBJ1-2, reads DSGVTQTPKHLITATGQRVTLRCSPRSGDLSVYWYQQSLDQGLQFLIQYYNGEERAKGNILERFSAQQFPDLHSELNLSSLELGDSALYFCASTDGYGYTFGSGTRLTVV.

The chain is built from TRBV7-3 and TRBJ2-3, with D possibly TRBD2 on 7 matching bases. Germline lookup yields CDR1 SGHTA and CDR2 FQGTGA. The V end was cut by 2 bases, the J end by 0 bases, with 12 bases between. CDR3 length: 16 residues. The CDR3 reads CASSLSGGQSTDTQYF. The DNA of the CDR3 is TGTGCCAGCAGCTTATCCGGGGGGCAGAGCACAGATACGCAGTATTTT.

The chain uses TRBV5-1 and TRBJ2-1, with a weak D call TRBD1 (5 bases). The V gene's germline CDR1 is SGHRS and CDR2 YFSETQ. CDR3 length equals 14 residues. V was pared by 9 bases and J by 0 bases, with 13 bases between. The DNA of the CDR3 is TGCGCCACCCGGACCGACAGCTCCTACAATGAGCAGTTCTTC. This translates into CATRTDSSYNEQFF. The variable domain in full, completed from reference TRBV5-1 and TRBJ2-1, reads KAGVTQTPRYLIKTRGQQVTLSCSPISGHRSVSWYQQTPGQGLQFLFEYFSETQRNKGNFPGRFSGRQFSNSRSEMNVSTLELGDSALYLCATRTDSSYNEQFFGPGTRLTVL.